The 21 T cell receptor beta chains in this list originate from one sample, sequenced in a study of blood T cell repertoires in COVID-19. Sequenced by immunoSEQ multiplex PCR; TCRdb stores in-frame clones only, minus some. This table holds roughly 100,000 clones, roughly 87% found once. Sequenced input: peripheral blood. These receptors came from a woman aged 50 to 65 with COVID-19, enrolled during active disease.

The rearrangement uses TRBV4-2 and TRBJ2-7; 9 positions match TRBD1. With 0 bases clipped from V and 4 bases from J, the junction kept 7 bases outside the gene matches. Germline V gives CDR1 LGHNA, CDR2 YNFKEQ. This CDR3 has 16 amino acids. The CDR3 sequence: CASSQDLGTGSYEQYF. DNA of the CDR3: TGTGCCAGCAGCCAAGATCTCGGGACAGGGTCGTACGAGCAGTACTTC.

This chain uses TRBV6-2 or TRBV6-3 with TRBJ2-7; 8 bases fit TRBD1. The V and J ends lost 5 bases and 6 bases, in that order; junction bases with no gene match: 6. Germline loops: CDR1 MNHEY, CDR2 SVGEGT. The CDR3 has 13 amino acids. The CDR3 sequence is CASSKDRASEQYF. Written as DNA, the CDR3 is TGTGCCAGCAGTAAGGACAGGGCTTCCGAGCAGTACTTC.

The sample holds one count of this clone. The chain couples TRBV28 to TRBJ2-5; D is undetermined. CDR1 is MDHEN, CDR2 SYDVKM, per germline. This CDR3 contains 13 residues. V was trimmed by 8 bases and J by 1 base, leaving 11 bases between them. This CDR3 reads CASGVVFQETQYF. The CDR3 DNA follows: TGTGCCAGCGGAGTAGTGTTCCAAGAGACCCAGTACTTC.

The rearrangement links TRBV19 to TRBJ2-5, with D maybe TRBD1 (6 bases). V was cut by 7 bases and J by 4 bases, with 16 bases left in between. The CDR3 runs 14 residues. The germline V gene encodes CDR1 LNHDA and CDR2 SQIVND (reference sequence). The CDR3 DNA sequence: TGTGCCAGTACAATAACTTTCAGGGGAGAGACCCAGTACTTC. It encodes CASTITFRGETQYF.

This sequence joins TRBV5-6 and TRBJ2-7; D may be TRBD1 (6 bases). The germline V gene encodes CDR1 SGHDT and CDR2 YYEEEE. V dropped 1 base and J dropped 5 bases, with 19 bases sitting between them. The CDR3 is made up of 16 amino acids. Written as DNA, the CDR3 is TGTGCCAGCAGCTTGAAATTGGGGGCGCTGGCAAACGAGCAGTACTTC. Translating gives CASSLKLGALANEQYF.

J is TRBJ2-2 and V is TRBV11-2; 12 bases align to TRBD2. CDR3 length: 15 amino acids. Trimming at V came to 4 bases and at J to 6 bases, leaving 3 bases not matched to a gene. Germline V gene data show CDR1 as SGHAT and CDR2 as FQNNGV. In DNA, the CDR3 is TGTGCCAGCAGCTCACTAGCGGGGGGCGCCGGGGAGCTGTTTTTT. It codes for CASSSLAGGAGELFF. The full variable domain, with the rest looked up from reference TRBV11-2 and TRBJ2-2, is EAGVAQSPRYKIIEKRQSVAFWCNPISGHATLYWYQQILGQGPKLLIQFQNNGVVDDSQLPKDRFSAERLKGVDSTLKIQPAKLEDSAVYLCASSSLAGGAGELFFGEGSRLTVL.

V usage is TRBV29-1 and J usage is TRBJ1-1, with 11 bases aligning to TRBD1. V lost 4 bases, J lost 5 bases, and 15 bases stayed unmatched. The CDR3 has 17 residues. Germline V gene sequence: CDR1 SQVTM, CDR2 ANQGSEA. The CDR3 DNA reads TGCAGCGTTGCCGGGAAAAGGACAGGGGGCGCGGGGACTGAAGCTTTCTTT. This gives the protein CSVAGKRTGGAGTEAFF.

CDR3: CASSFFVGITDTQYF. CDR3 bases: TGTGCCAGCAGCTTCTTTGTCGGGATCACAGATACGCAGTATTTT. This chain uses TRBV7-9 with TRBJ2-3, with D perhaps TRBD2 (5 bases). The CDR3 spans 15 residues. Per the germline V gene, CDR1 is SEHNR and CDR2 is FQNEAQ (reference sequence). The ends were cut back, 3 bases at V and 2 bases at J, with 12 bases in the middle.

This chain links TRBV11-3 with TRBJ1-1; a weak D match, TRBD1 (5 bases). V was shortened by 8 bases and J by 2 bases, with 18 bases between the two germline ends. Per the germline V gene, CDR1 is SGHNT and CDR2 is YENEEA. The CDR3 has 15 residues. The CDR3 DNA sequence: TGTGCCAGCCGCGCCGGTGGGGGGGTTAACACTGAAGCTTTCTTT. Protein sequence: CASRAGGGVNTEAFF.

The CDR3 region is CASNRGGALDTQYF. In DNA form, the CDR3 reads TGTGCCAGCAACCGCGGGGGGGCTTTAGATACGCAGTATTTT. The chain is built from TRBV4-2 and TRBJ2-3; 9 bases match TRBD2. Germline V gene lookup returns CDR1 LGHNA and CDR2 YNFKEQ. The trim removed 7 bases at V and 5 bases at J, leaving 7 bases unmatched. CDR3 length: 14 residues.

V usage is TRBV29-1 and J usage is TRBJ1-1, with D perhaps matching TRBD1 (5 bases). This CDR3 has 14 amino acids. The ends were cut back, 7 bases at V and 1 base at J, with 16 bases in the middle. Germline CDR1 reads SQVTM; CDR2 reads ANQGSEA. The CDR3 region is CSALSRQGNTEAFF. Written as DNA, the CDR3 is TGCAGCGCCCTCTCCCGGCAGGGGAACACTGAAGCTTTCTTT.

Here the CDR3 DNA reads TGTGCCAGTAGTGGTGTACAGGGGTTCACGGTTAATCAGCCCCAGCATTTT. This encodes CASSGVQGFTVNQPQHF. V gene TRBV19 combines with J gene TRBJ1-5; 7 nucleotides agree with TRBD1. Germline values: CDR1 LNHDA, CDR2 SQIVND (reference sequence). The trim removed 5 bases at V and 4 bases at J, leaving 14 bases unmatched. This CDR3 spans 17 amino acids.

This chain links TRBV9 with TRBJ1-2, with 9 bases aligning to TRBD1. V trimming: 0 bases; J trimming: 2 bases; junction bases outside the gene matches: 2. The CDR3 loop spans 15 amino acids. CDR1 SGDLS and CDR2 YYNGEE come from the germline V gene. The CDR3 sequence is CASSVATGGNYGYTF. The CDR3 coding sequence is TGTGCCAGCAGCGTAGCGACAGGGGGGAACTATGGCTACACCTTC.

The gene calls are TRBV9 and TRBJ2-1, with 13 bases identical to TRBD2. J lost 6 bases, V lost 4 bases, and 7 bases had no gene match. Germline CDR1 and CDR2: SGDLS and YYNGEE. CDR3 length: 16 residues. The CDR3 reads CASSSEGLAGINEQFF. Written as DNA, the CDR3 is TGTGCCAGCAGCTCCGAGGGACTAGCGGGGATCAATGAGCAGTTCTTC.

CDR3 amino acids: CSVARVVASTDTQYF. The DNA for the CDR3 is TGCAGCGTCGCCCGGGTTGTAGCTAGCACAGATACGCAGTATTTT. The V call is TRBV29-1, the J call TRBJ2-3; D not certain. Trimming stripped 6 bases from V and 0 bases from J, with 16 bases between. The CDR3 runs to 15 residues. Per germline, CDR1 SQVTM and CDR2 ANQGSEA.

The V and J genes are TRBV11-2 and TRBJ1-3, with 10 positions matching TRBD1. This CDR3 contains 16 residues. Germline CDR1 is SGHAT and CDR2 is FQNNGV. Losses at the gene ends were 3 bases for V and 4 bases for J; bases not matched to a gene: 6. CDR3 sequence: CASSLRTGGYGNTIYF. The CDR3 coding sequence is TGTGCCAGCAGCTTGCGGACAGGGGGTTACGGAAACACCATATATTTT.

J is TRBJ1-1 and V is TRBV28, with a weak D call TRBD1 (6 bases). V was cut by 3 bases and J by 4 bases, with 12 bases left in between. In germline, CDR1 is MDHEN, CDR2 SYDVKM. This CDR3 contains 14 residues. The CDR3 DNA sequence: TGTGCCAGCAGTTTGGGGGCGTTCATCACTGAAGCTTTCTTT. Encoded protein: CASSLGAFITEAFF.

The chain is built from TRBV24-1 and TRBJ1-5; 8 nucleotides match TRBD1. CDR1 and CDR2 from the germline V gene are KGHDR and SFDVKD. V shed 5 bases and J 0 bases; nucleotides not matched to a gene: 5. CDR3 length: 16 residues. The CDR3 protein is CATSAGTGYSNQPQHF. The CDR3 region has the DNA TGTGCCACCAGTGCCGGGACAGGTTATAGCAATCAGCCCCAGCATTTT.

This clone has just one count. The chain employs TRBV5-1 and TRBJ2-5; 8 bases line up with TRBD2. The V segment lost 4 bases and the J segment 4 bases; nucleotides outside the gene matches: 12. From germline, CDR1 is SGHRS and CDR2 YFSETQ. The CDR3 consists of 16 residues. The CDR3, as DNA: TGCGCCAGCAGCGTACCCAACGGGGGGGCGGGAGAGACCCAGTACTTC. Translated: CASSVPNGGAGETQYF.

Points on this clone: This same CDR3 is encoded by further DNA sequences in the sample. The genes are TRBV19 and TRBJ1-1; 7 nucleotides line up with TRBD1. The length of the CDR3 is 13 residues. With 6 bases clipped from V and 1 base from J, the junction kept 2 bases outside the gene matches. Looked up from germline, CDR1 is LNHDA and CDR2 is SQIVND (reference sequence). This chain's CDR3 is CASSRTGNTEAFF. The CDR3 region has the DNA TGTGCCAGTAGCCGGACAGGGAACACTGAAGCTTTCTTT.

The V call is TRBV11-2, the J call TRBJ2-3; D is unclear. The CDR3 is 15 amino acids. With 1 base removed from V and 3 bases from J, the gap between germline ends came to 11 bases. The germline gives CDR1 SGHAT, CDR2 FQNNGV. The CDR3: CASSLVAHITDTQYF. The CDR3 DNA is TGTGCCAGCAGCTTAGTTGCACATATAACAGATACGCAGTATTTT.